The clone carrying this T cell receptor (beta chain) has just a few counts. Its antigen is not identified. One entry per CDR3 protein, called by TCRdb with MiXCR from the 5' RACE reads. Of around 390,000 distinct CDR3 sequences detected, approximately 15% appear once; the ten largest clones hold roughly a fifth. The data stem from a study of T-cell memory formation after mild COVID-19. Whole-study results and caveats: Clones that contracted from day 15 to 85 were balanced CD4/CD8, while later expanders leaned CD4+.

Germline V gene data show CDR1 as SGHVS and CDR2 as FNYEAQ. This CDR3 region has 14 residues. V dropped 5 bases and J dropped 6; count of bases not matched to a gene: 4. The chain is built from TRBV7-6 and TRBJ1-4, with 9 bases lining up with TRBD1. Material for sequencing was PBMCs or a T cell subset sorted from them (not recorded which). This receptor was identified in a man aged 18 to 30 who had mild COVID-19 (a few samples of this study predate the infection). Cell type and time point are not known. CDR3 sequence reads: CASSNRDRDEKLFF. DNA for the CDR3: TGTGCCAGCAGCAACCGGGACAGGGATGAAAAACTGTTTTTT.